What follows are 31 T cell receptor beta chains derived from one specimen sequenced in a study of patients and donors after allogeneic stem cell transplantation. TCRdb redid the calling of the RT-PCR reads with MiXCR, one entry per CDR3 protein. Among a few hundred thousand distinct CDR3 sequences listed, around 40% were seen once. The sample consisted of blood, either unsorted or a sorted T cell fraction (not recorded which). The source of these receptors is a human donor who was either an allogeneic HSCT recipient or a stem cell or donor lymphocyte infusion donor (not recorded which). It is not recorded whose cells these are; they may come from a transplant donor.

The gene calls are TRBV28 and TRBJ2-3; 8 bases are shared with TRBD2. This CDR3 is 17 amino acids long. Germline lookup yields CDR1 MDHEN and CDR2 SYDVKM. V gave up 2 bases and J gave up 2 bases; unmatched junction bases: 9. The CDR3 DNA reads as TGTGCCAGCAGTTTACCGGGACTAGGGACCGACACAGATACGCAGTATTTT. This translates into CASSLPGLGTDTDTQYF.

This sequence joins TRBV7-8 and TRBJ2-5; D gene unclear. The CDR3 extends over 12 amino acids. Trimming removed 0 bases at V and 5 bases at J, with 4 bases between. CDR1 and CDR2 from the germline V gene are SGHVS and FQNEAQ. CDR3 sequence reads: CASSLASETQYF. DNA for the CDR3: TGTGCCAGCAGCTTAGCCTCGGAGACCCAGTACTTC.

J is TRBJ1-2 and V is TRBV12-3 or TRBV12-4, with D possibly TRBD1 on 5 matching bases. V was cut by 6 bases and J by 8 bases, with 19 bases left in between. The CDR3 contains 14 residues. The CDR3 DNA reads TGTGCCAGCAGCCCAGGGAGGGGATCATACGGCTACACCTTC. Its translation: CASSPGRGSYGYTF.

V gene TRBV4-1 combines with J gene TRBJ1-4, with D hard to call. The germline V gene has CDR1 MGHRA and CDR2 YSYEKL. This CDR3 comprises 16 residues. V was pared by 0 bases and J by 5 bases, with 13 bases between. For the CDR3, the DNA is TGCGCCAGCAGCCAAGACCGAAGTTTGGGGAATGAAAAACTGTTTTTT. It yields the protein CASSQDRSLGNEKLFF.

The chain is built from TRBV5-1 and TRBJ2-3, with D unresolved. Trimming left V 0 bases short and J 2 bases short, with 10 bases between. Germline-derived CDR1 and CDR2 are SGHRS and YFSETQ. The length of the CDR3 is 15 residues. For the CDR3, the DNA is TGCGCCAGCAGCTTGGAAGGGTCCGCCACAGATACGCAGTATTTT. It encodes CASSLEGSATDTQYF.

This clonotype was seen once. This CDR3 is CASSRPAPGRQNTEAFF. In DNA, the CDR3 is TGTGCCAGCAGCCGACCAGCACCGGGACGGCAAAACACTGAAGCTTTCTTT. V usage is TRBV4-2 and J usage is TRBJ1-1; perhaps TRBD1 as D (5 bases). V was shortened by 4 bases and J by 2 bases, with 20 bases between the two germline ends. Germline CDR1 is LGHNA and CDR2 is YNFKEQ. This CDR3 spans 17 amino acids.

This chain joins TRBV7-9 and TRBJ2-7; 7 bases agree with TRBD1. Germline trimming cut 3 bases from V and 4 bases from J; bases unmatched to any gene: 6. Germline V gene sequence: CDR1 SEHNR, CDR2 FQNEAQ (reference sequence). This CDR3 spans 14 amino acids. The CDR3 protein is CASSLGTVGYEQYF. The DNA for the CDR3 is TGTGCCAGCAGCTTGGGGACAGTGGGTTACGAGCAGTACTTC.

The table lists this clonotype with a few counts. This sequence joins TRBV7-9 and TRBJ1-1, with no clear D. CDR1 and CDR2 (germline): SEHNR, FQNEAQ (reference sequence). The CDR3 is 15 residues long. Trimming shortened V by 0 bases and J by 1 base, and 9 bases separated the two germline ends. The CDR3 region is CASSLARTENTEAFF. The CDR3 nucleotides read TGTGCCAGCAGCTTAGCGAGGACGGAGAACACTGAAGCTTTCTTT.

This clonotype has just a few counts. V usage is TRBV4-3 and J usage is TRBJ1-3, with 8 bases fitting TRBD1. With 0 bases clipped from V and 0 bases from J, the junction kept 4 bases outside the gene matches. CDR3 length: 17 residues. Germline V gene lookup returns CDR1 LGHNA and CDR2 YSLEER. The CDR3 DNA reads as TGCGCCAGCAGCCAAGAGGACAGGGCCAGCTCTGGAAACACCATATATTTT. It specifies CASSQEDRASSGNTIYF.

This clonotype was recorded once. The gene calls are TRBV3-1 and TRBJ2-7; the match to TRBD1 covers 7 bases. Trimming at V came to 0 bases and at J to 4 bases, leaving 6 bases not matched to a gene. The CDR3 contains 15 residues. The germline gives CDR1 LGHDT, CDR2 YNNKEL (reference sequence). CDR3 loop: CASSQDLQGDYEQYF. The CDR3 DNA sequence: TGTGCCAGCAGCCAAGATCTTCAGGGGGATTACGAGCAGTACTTC.

The gene calls are TRBV20-1 and TRBJ1-4; possibly TRBD1 for D (6 bases). CDR3 length equals 16 residues. The germline gives CDR1 DFQATT, CDR2 SNEGSKA (reference sequence). Trimming took off 3 bases at V and 7 bases at J, with 21 bases between the two ends. The CDR3 DNA reads as TGCAGTGCTAGGGGATTACTCTCAGGGGTCGGTGAAAAACTGTTTTTT. Translation gives CSARGLLSGVGEKLFF.

The gene calls are TRBV2 and TRBJ1-1, with D possibly matching TRBD1 (5 bases). Trimming took off 2 bases at V and 1 base at J, with 14 bases between the two ends. Per the germline V gene, CDR1 is SNHLY and CDR2 is FYNNEI. The CDR3 contains 16 residues. The CDR3 DNA reads as TGTGCCAGCAGTGAATGGGGGGGGTACGCGAACACTGAAGCTTTCTTT. It yields the protein CASSEWGGYANTEAFF.

The chain combines TRBV12-3 or TRBV12-4 with TRBJ1-2, with a tentative D call TRBD1 (5 bases). The CDR3 runs 15 residues. V shed 6 bases and J shed 0 bases, with 14 bases lying between them. The CDR3 coding sequence is TGTGCCAGCAGCCCGCGGGGGAGCCCTAACTATGGCTACACCTTC. Translating it yields CASSPRGSPNYGYTF.

The sample holds a few counts of this clonotype. The chain recombines TRBV4-3 with TRBJ1-4, with TRBD1 matching 9 bases. Germline V lookup: CDR1 LGHNA, CDR2 YSLEER. After removal of 4 bases from V and 3 bases from J, the junction contained 15 bases not matched to a gene. The CDR3 sequence is 19 residues long. CDR3 DNA: TGCGCCAGCAGCCCACGCCCTTACGGTACAGGGGGCCCTAATGAAAAACTGTTTTTT. Translation: CASSPRPYGTGGPNEKLFF.

The chain combines TRBV28 with TRBJ1-6; D not resolved. Trimming took off 3 bases at V and 9 bases at J, with 9 bases between the two ends. This CDR3 is 13 amino acids long. Germline V gives CDR1 MDHEN, CDR2 SYDVKM. The CDR3 nucleotides are TGTGCCAGCAGTTTGCACGAAGGTTCACCCCTCCACTTT. It encodes CASSLHEGSPLHF. Full variable domain (rest looked up from reference TRBV28 and TRBJ1-6): DVKVTQSSRYLVKRTGEKVFLECVQDMDHENMFWYRQDPGLGLRLIYFSYDVKMKEKGDIPEGYSVSREKKERFSLILESASTNQTSMYLCASSLHEGSPLHFGNGTRLTVT.

This chain uses TRBV5-5 with TRBJ2-5; tentatively, D is TRBD2 (5 bases). Trimming took off 4 bases at V and 5 bases at J, with 21 bases between the two ends. This CDR3 is built from 16 residues. Germline V gene data show CDR1 as SGHKS and CDR2 as YYEKEE (reference sequence). Here the CDR3 DNA reads TGTGCCAGCAGCCTCCTCCCTCTACGGGGTAAGGAGACCCAGTACTTC. As protein: CASSLLPLRGKETQYF.

The table lists this clonotype with a few counts. The V gene is TRBV10-3, the J gene TRBJ2-1; D ambiguous. The V and J ends lost 7 bases and 9 bases respectively, with 10 bases between them. Germline CDR1 and CDR2: ENHRY and SYGVKD. CDR3 size: 11 residues. CDR3 amino acids: CAIMWGTEQFF. In DNA, the CDR3 is TGTGCCATCATGTGGGGTACTGAGCAGTTCTTC.

This clonotype occurred a few times. V gene TRBV5-1 combines with J gene TRBJ1-3; D ambiguous. Trimming took 0 bases from V and 4 from J, leaving 11 bases between them. The CDR3 contains 15 residues. Germline-derived CDR1 and CDR2 are SGHRS and YFSETQ. The CDR3 sequence: CASSLANSGGNTIYF. The DNA of the CDR3 is TGCGCCAGCAGCTTGGCAAACAGTGGCGGAAACACCATATATTTT.

The chain combines TRBV4-1 with TRBJ1-1; no firm D call. The V gene lost 0 bases and the J gene lost 10 bases, with 21 bases spanning the gap. CDR1 and CDR2 (germline): MGHRA, YSYEKL. This CDR3 comprises 16 residues. DNA of the CDR3: TGCGCCAGCAGCCAAGATGGGATAGGAGTAGCGAGTAGAGCTTTCTTT. Its translation: CASSQDGIGVASRAFF.

This clonotype is a singleton in its sample. V gene TRBV5-8 combines with J gene TRBJ2-3; D ambiguous. V was trimmed by 2 bases and J by 9 bases, leaving 10 bases between them. Per germline, CDR1 SGHTS and CDR2 YDEGEE. The CDR3 has 12 residues. The CDR3 DNA follows: TGTGCCAGCAGCTTACCACCTTTAACGCAGTATTTT. Translation: CASSLPPLTQYF.

The rearrangement joins TRBV20-1 to TRBJ1-5; D is perhaps TRBD1 (6 bases). The CDR3 spans 17 residues. The germline CDR1 and CDR2 sequences are DFQATT and SNEGSKA (reference sequence). The V end lost 0 bases, the J end lost 0 bases, and 15 bases lay between the germline ends. CDR3 loop: CSARDLGTGNSNQPQHF. In nucleotides, the CDR3 is TGCAGTGCTAGAGATCTGGGAACAGGGAATAGCAATCAGCCCCAGCATTTT.

This rearrangement joins TRBV12-5 to TRBJ1-2, with 11 bases fitting TRBD1. The CDR3 runs 14 residues. Per the germline V gene, CDR1 is LGHNT and CDR2 is FRNRAP. V lost 5 bases, J lost 8 bases, and 7 bases stayed unmatched. CDR3 bases: TGTGCTAGTGGTCTTGGACAGGGGGCGCGCGGCTACACCTTC. It codes for CASGLGQGARGYTF.

The V call is TRBV4-1, the J call TRBJ2-1; D is possibly TRBD2 (6 bases). The V end was cut by 4 bases, the J end by 5 bases, with 12 bases between. This CDR3 region has 14 residues. CDR1 MGHRA and CDR2 YSYEKL come from the germline V gene. CDR3 in amino acids: CASSLLAQNNEQFF. Written as DNA, the CDR3 is TGCGCCAGCAGCCTCCTAGCGCAGAACAATGAGCAGTTCTTC.

This clonotype was counted only a few times. The chain employs TRBV28 and TRBJ1-1; 7 nucleotides match TRBD1. This CDR3 is 14 amino acids long. Germline V gene data show CDR1 as MDHEN and CDR2 as SYDVKM. The V segment lost 6 bases and the J segment 1 base; nucleotides outside the gene matches: 5. For the CDR3, the DNA is TGTGCCAGCAGCACGGGACAGAAGAACACTGAAGCTTTCTTT. Its protein is CASSTGQKNTEAFF. The full variable domain, in which reference TRBV28 and TRBJ1-1 provide the parts outside the CDR3, is DVKVTQSSRYLVKRTGEKVFLECVQDMDHENMFWYRQDPGLGLRLIYFSYDVKMKEKGDIPEGYSVSREKKERFSLILESASTNQTSMYLCASSTGQKNTEAFFGQGTRLTVV.

The rearrangement joins TRBV4-2 to TRBJ1-1; maybe TRBD1 (6 bases). Trimming took off 0 bases at V and 5 bases at J, with 16 bases between the two ends. The CDR3 totals 16 residues. Germline V gives CDR1 LGHNA, CDR2 YNFKEQ. CDR3 nucleotide sequence: TGTGCCAGCAGCCAAGATGGGCCTGGGGGCGGAACTGAAGCTTTCTTT. Translated, it gives CASSQDGPGGGTEAFF.

The chain combines TRBV12-3 or TRBV12-4 with TRBJ1-2; no clear D. The CDR3 length is 13 residues. V shed 4 bases and J shed 4 bases, with 10 bases lying between them. The CDR3 is CASSYRGGYGYTF. The CDR3 coding sequence is TGTGCCAGCAGTTATCGGGGAGGCTATGGCTACACCTTC.

This chain uses TRBV27 with TRBJ2-7; TRBD1 aligns across 8 bases. Germline CDR1 is MNHEY and CDR2 is SMNVEV (reference sequence). The J segment lost 2 bases and the V segment lost 5 bases, leaving 5 bases of the junction unmatched. The CDR3 length is 14 residues. The CDR3 sequence: CASSPTGVPYEQYF. For the CDR3, the DNA is TGTGCCAGCAGTCCGACAGGGGTTCCCTACGAGCAGTACTTC.

The V gene is TRBV12-3 or TRBV12-4, the J gene TRBJ1-6, with TRBD1 identical over 8 bases. The J segment lost 9 bases and the V segment lost 6 bases, leaving 7 bases of the junction unmatched. The CDR3 has 14 residues. CDR3 in DNA: TGTGCCAGCAGATCTGGACAGGGCCTTTCACCCCTCCACTTT. Residues: CASRSGQGLSPLHF.

This clonotype has only a few counts. The chain carries TRBV4-1 and TRBJ1-1; D is perhaps TRBD1 (5 bases). The CDR3 runs 13 residues. Trimming removed 3 bases from V and 4 bases from J, with 9 bases in between. Germline V gene sequence: CDR1 MGHRA, CDR2 YSYEKL. CDR3 sequence: CASSHGTATEAFF. Written as DNA, the CDR3 is TGCGCCAGCAGCCATGGGACGGCCACTGAAGCTTTCTTT.

The rearrangement joins TRBV11-2 to TRBJ2-5, with TRBD2 as a possible D gene (6 bases). Trimming shortened V by 5 bases and J by 5 bases, and 15 bases separated the two germline ends. This CDR3 is built from 14 residues. Looked up from germline, CDR1 is SGHAT and CDR2 is FQNNGV. This chain's CDR3 is CASSPGTLGETQYF. Here the CDR3 DNA reads TGTGCCAGCAGCCCAGGGACTCTCGGGGAGACCCAGTACTTC.

The chain employs TRBV15 and TRBJ2-7; unclear D gene. The CDR3 covers 13 residues. Germline-derived CDR1 and CDR2 are LNHNV and YYDKDF (reference sequence). The germline V and J ends were trimmed by 0 bases and 3 bases, with 6 bases remaining between them. The CDR3 sequence is CATSRDPLYEQYF. In DNA, the CDR3 is TGTGCCACCAGCAGAGATCCACTCTACGAGCAGTACTTC.